This T cell receptor beta chain stems from a study of T cell responses to AZD1222 COVID-19 vaccine. V lost 1 base and J 5 bases, leaving 18 bases between the germline ends. CDR1 is LGHDT, CDR2 YNNKEL, per germline (reference sequence). The length of the CDR3 is 18 residues. The table came from immunoSEQ multiplex PCR; TCRdb's copy has only in-frame clones and leaves some out. The table has some 130,000 clones, 80% to 95% seen once. General study points: It should be noted that donors were predominantly white British and more often female, and clonal diversity was possibly underestimated. Reports say nearly half of spike-specific TCRs go after unmutated variant regions. Just a handful of AZD1222 recipients were seropositive at baseline.

There are a few counts of this clone. Its matching antigen is unknown. Second doses at about 4 or about 12 weeks were pooled. V and J are TRBV3-1 (or the pseudogene TRBV3-2) and TRBJ1-6; possibly TRBD1 for D (6 bases). This sequence was found in an adult who received the AZD1222 COVID-19 vaccine. The specimen was peripheral blood, collected 28 days after the second AZD1222 dose. CDR3 nucleotides: TGTGCCAGCAGCCAAGGGGCAGGGGCCGGCCTCAATAATTCACCCCTCCACTTT. Protein sequence: CASSQGAGAGLNNSPLHF.